This TCR beta chain was identified during a study of blood T cell repertoires in COVID-19. Overall study context: COVID-19 samples, acute and convalescent, were from the United States, Italy and Spain. The cDNA or gDNA used as material had been derived from T cells, B-cell-depleted T cells, or PBMCs.

Per the original methods: Reference gene primer amplification yielded estimated nucleated cell counts. Sequenced by immunoSEQ multiplex PCR; TCRdb stores in-frame clones only, minus some. V and J calls plus clone size are reproduced from that table; the DNA served to infer D and trimming. Of roughly 110,000 clones detected, 85% to 90% appear once; the ten largest clones hold about 4.8%. CDR3 size: 14 residues. Germline CDR1 is LGHDT and CDR2 is YNNKEL (reference sequence). The V and J ends lost 3 bases and 5 bases, in that order; junction bases with no gene match: 5. This sequence originates from a woman aged 50 to 60 with acute or convalescent COVID-19. This chain joins TRBV3-1 (or the pseudogene TRBV3-2) and TRBJ1-1, with 8 bases fitting TRBD1. Sequenced material: peripheral blood. Here the CDR3 reads CASSQMTGETEAFF. The DNA of the CDR3 is TGTGCCAGCAGCCAGATGACAGGGGAAACTGAAGCTTTCTTT.